These 30 T cell receptor beta chains were sequenced from one sample in a study of regulatory T cells in long-lasting Graves disease. Libraries of TCR beta came from iRepertoire HTBI primers plus Arm-PCR of CDR3 regions. TCRdb re-called the multiplex PCR reads through MiXCR, storing one row per CDR3 protein. The repertoire includes around 320,000 distinct CDR3 sequences, roughly a sixth of them detected once, and 25% to 30% sits in the top ten. Time point defined: newly diagnosed GD, antithyroid drugs for less than 3 months. From RNA extracted from PBMCs, the TCR library was made. These sequences were also reported in another study, on T cells in Graves' hyperthyroidism and ophthalmopathy.

Sample: peripheral blood mononuclear cells (PBMCs), taken at new diagnosis, from a patient treated with antithyroid drugs. Receptor source: a man in his forties with Graves disease.

The rearrangement joins TRBV7-9 to TRBJ2-7, with 9 bases fitting TRBD1. CDR1 and CDR2 from the germline V gene are SEHNR and FQNEAQ (reference sequence). The CDR3 totals 14 residues. Trimming took 5 bases from V and 2 from J; bases not matched to a gene: 4. The DNA for the CDR3 is TGTGCCAGCAGCAAGGACAGGGGACCCTACGAGCAGTACTTC. Translated, it gives CASSKDRGPYEQYF.

The chain recombines TRBV25-1 with TRBJ2-5; D may correspond to TRBD1 or TRBD2 (7 bases each). From germline, CDR1 is MGHDK and CDR2 SYGVNS. The CDR3 has 17 residues. Trimming took 8 bases from V and 3 from J, leaving 25 bases between them. CDR3 protein: CASSRGVAGGNKETQYF. Here the CDR3 DNA reads TGTGCCAGCTCACGGGGGGTTGCAGGGGGGAACAAAGAGACCCAGTACTTC.

This clonotype was detected a few times. The chain links TRBV4-3 to TRBJ2-4; D is unclear. The V gene lost 0 bases and the J gene lost 8 bases, with 14 bases spanning the gap. Germline CDR1 and CDR2: LGHNA and YSLEER. The CDR3 is 15 residues long. The CDR3 protein is CASSQDLPQIHIQYF. DNA of the CDR3: TGCGCCAGCAGCCAAGATCTGCCCCAGATACACATTCAGTACTTC.

This chain joins TRBV28 and TRBJ1-5, with no clear D. Trimming stripped 6 bases from V and 2 bases from J, with 26 bases between. This CDR3 region has 19 residues. CDR1 is MDHEN and CDR2 is SYDVKM in the germline V gene. CDR3 in DNA: TGTGCCAGCAGACTAAATTGGCCAGCAACCCTACGACGCAATCAGCCCCAGCATTTT. Protein product: CASRLNWPATLRRNQPQHF.

This clonotype was recorded a few times. The gene calls are TRBV7-9 and TRBJ2-6; perhaps D is TRBD1 or TRBD2 (5 bases each). Trimming removed 1 base at V and 1 base at J, with 14 bases between. Germline V gene lookup returns CDR1 SEHNR and CDR2 FQNEAQ (reference sequence). The CDR3 length is 18 residues. Here the CDR3 reads CASSLGGVGPSGANVLTF. The DNA for the CDR3 is TGTGCCAGCAGCTTAGGAGGGGTGGGGCCGTCTGGGGCCAACGTCCTGACTTTC.

In its sample, this clonotype was seen many times. The chain couples TRBV11-2 to TRBJ2-5, with D possibly being TRBD2 (6 bases). Germline V gene data show CDR1 as SGHAT and CDR2 as FQNNGV. Trimming took 5 bases from V and 1 from J, leaving 23 bases between them. This CDR3 has 18 amino acids. This CDR3 reads CASSVRIAETYAQETQYF. As DNA, the CDR3 is TGTGCCAGCAGCGTAAGGATAGCGGAGACTTATGCCCAAGAGACCCAGTACTTC. The full variable domain, with the rest looked up from reference TRBV11-2 and TRBJ2-5, is EAGVAQSPRYKIIEKRQSVAFWCNPISGHATLYWYQQILGQGPKLLIQFQNNGVVDDSQLPKDRFSAERLKGVDSTLKIQPAKLEDSAVYLCASSVRIAETYAQETQYFGPGTRLLVL.

The table lists this clonotype with many counts. The chain recombines TRBV2 with TRBJ2-4, with TRBD1 matching over 7 bases. CDR3 length: 15 residues. CDR1 SNHLY and CDR2 FYNNEI come from the germline V gene. The V and J ends lost 4 bases and 10 bases, in that order; junction bases with no gene match: 13. CDR3 sequence: CASSGTTRTGSIQYF. DNA for the CDR3: TGTGCCAGCAGTGGGACCACTCGGACAGGATCGATTCAGTACTTC.

Comment on this clonotype: Mismatch with germline at one junction end may stem from a read error. The V and J genes are TRBV5-5 and TRBJ2-3, with 10 positions matching TRBD1. CDR1 SGHKS and CDR2 YYEKEE come from the germline V gene (reference sequence). The CDR3 is made up of 16 amino acids. CDR3 DNA: TGCGCCAGCAGCAAAGGGGTCGGGACAGGGGCAGGTACGCAGTATTTT. It encodes CASSKGVGTGAGTQYF. Full variable domain (rest looked up from reference TRBV5-5 and TRBJ2-3): DAGVTQSPTHLIKTRGQQVTLRCSPISGHKSVSWYQQVLGQGPQFIFQYYEKEERGRGNFPDRFSARQFPNYSSELNVNALLLGDSALYLCASSKGVGTGAGTQYFGPGTRLTVL.

The rearrangement links TRBV7-2 to TRBJ2-3; no definite D call. Germline V gives CDR1 SGHTA, CDR2 FQGNSA. Deletions cut 5 bases from V and 3 bases from J, with 9 bases between. The CDR3 sequence is 13 residues long. The CDR3 DNA is TGTGCCAGCAGCCAGTACGCGACAGATACGCAGTATTTT. Its protein is CASSQYATDTQYF.

This clonotype was counted many times. The chain is built from TRBV7-7 and TRBJ2-7; no clear D. This CDR3 region has 13 residues. V was pared by 6 bases and J by 0 bases, with 9 bases between. Germline V gene sequence: CDR1 SSHAT, CDR2 FNYEAQ (reference sequence). CDR3 sequence (DNA): TGTGCCAGCAGTTTAAGGCCCTCCTACGAGCAGTACTTC. Protein: CASSLRPSYEQYF.

The rearrangement joins TRBV6-2 or TRBV6-3 to TRBJ1-1; D not resolved. Per germline, CDR1 MNHEY and CDR2 SVGEGT. There are 12 residues in the CDR3. V was cut by 4 bases and J by 4 bases, with 7 bases left in between. In DNA, the CDR3 is TGTGCCAGCAGTTCAGTGAGCACTGAAGCTTTCTTT. Encoded protein: CASSSVSTEAFF.

This clonotype has a count of ten or more. V and J are TRBV9 and TRBJ1-1, with D possibly being TRBD1 (6 bases). The germline gives CDR1 SGDLS, CDR2 YYNGEE. The CDR3 runs 16 residues. V lost 4 bases and J lost 0, with 16 bases in between. CDR3 in DNA: TGTGCCAGCAGCACACAGGGTGGGGGGGTGAACACTGAAGCTTTCTTT. Translating gives CASSTQGGGVNTEAFF.

V is TRBV6-1 and J is TRBJ2-2; 10 bases line up with TRBD2. Germline V gives CDR1 MNHNS, CDR2 SASEGT. The CDR3 contains 15 residues. J lost 0 bases, V lost 10 bases, and 5 bases had no gene match. The CDR3 loop reads CATVSGGPNTGELFF. The CDR3 bases are TGTGCCACCGTTAGCGGGGGGCCGAACACCGGGGAGCTGTTTTTT.

This clonotype showed up many times. The chain is built from TRBV7-2 and TRBJ1-6; 9 bases map to TRBD1. With 5 bases clipped from V and 9 bases from J, the junction kept 11 bases outside the gene matches. Germline values: CDR1 SGHTA, CDR2 FQGNSA. The CDR3 consists of 16 residues. For the CDR3, the DNA is TGTGCCAGCAGCCCAACCTCCGGGACAGGGCCTTCACCCCTCCACTTT. Its translation is CASSPTSGTGPSPLHF.

To note about this clonotype: The junction differs from germline at one of its ends, possibly a read error. The J gene is TRBJ1-4, the V gene TRBV12-3 or TRBV12-4; 10 bases are a match to TRBD1. The CDR3 runs 18 residues. CDR3: CASSPRTGGMSTNEKLVF. The CDR3 DNA is TGTGCCAGCAGTCCGCGGACAGGGGGGATGTCAACTAATGAAAAACTGGTTTTT.

At least ten counts were recorded for this clonotype. The rearrangement links TRBV3-1 to TRBJ2-3; TRBD2 matches at 7 bases. This CDR3 has 15 amino acids. Trimming took 3 bases from V and 2 from J; bases not matched to a gene: 5. Germline CDR1 reads LGHDT; CDR2 reads YNNKEL (reference sequence). The CDR3 nucleotides are TGTGCCAGCAGCCAGAATGCGGGAGCCACAGATACGCAGTATTTT. Translating gives CASSQNAGATDTQYF.

Here the CDR3 reads CASSFSLSGELFF. The DNA of the CDR3 is TGCGCCAGCAGCTTTTCTCTCTCCGGGGAGCTGTTTTTT. The chain has TRBV5-1 and TRBJ2-2; D gene uncertain. The CDR3 runs to 13 residues. Per germline, CDR1 SGHRS and CDR2 YFSETQ. The V and J ends lost 2 bases and 6 bases respectively, with 8 bases between them. Complete variable domain (other parts from reference TRBV5-1 and TRBJ2-2): KAGVTQTPRYLIKTRGQQVTLSCSPISGHRSVSWYQQTPGQGLQFLFEYFSETQRNKGNFPGRFSGRQFSNSRSEMNVSTLELGDSALYLCASSFSLSGELFFGEGSRLTVL.

The table lists this clonotype with a few counts. This rearrangement joins TRBV7-9 to TRBJ2-7, with unresolved D. V was trimmed by 0 bases and J by 2 bases, leaving 8 bases between them. Germline V CDR1 and CDR2: SEHNR, FQNEAQ (reference sequence). There are 14 residues in the CDR3. This chain's CDR3 is CASSLADGPYEQYF. In DNA form, the CDR3 reads TGTGCCAGCAGCTTAGCGGACGGACCCTACGAGCAGTACTTC.

CDR3 region: CASSLGPLAGHNEQFF. The CDR3 DNA reads TGTGCCAGCAGCTTGGGCCCGCTAGCGGGCCACAATGAGCAGTTCTTC. The chain links TRBV5-5 to TRBJ2-1; 8 nucleotides line up with TRBD2. This CDR3 has 16 residues. Germline CDR1 reads SGHKS; CDR2 reads YYEKEE (reference sequence). Trimming at V came to 0 bases and at J to 5 bases, leaving 7 bases not matched to a gene.

The V gene is TRBV9, the J gene TRBJ2-2, with TRBD2 matching 8 bases. CDR1 SGDLS and CDR2 YYNGEE come from the germline V gene. V shed 6 bases and J 5 bases; nucleotides not matched to a gene: 6. The CDR3 is made up of 14 amino acids. CDR3 nucleotides: TGTGCCAGCACCCCGGGGGGGTGGACCGGGGAGCTGTTTTTT. It specifies CASTPGGWTGELFF.

This clonotype has only a few counts. The chain joins TRBV29-1 to TRBJ2-1; no reliable D call. V lost 0 bases and J lost 9, with 12 bases in between. The CDR3 runs 13 residues. Germline V lookup: CDR1 SQVTM, CDR2 ANQGSEA. CDR3 amino acids: CSVEDARFREQFF. CDR3 bases: TGCAGCGTTGAAGATGCCCGGTTCCGTGAGCAGTTCTTC.

The genes are TRBV2 and TRBJ1-2; D perhaps matches TRBD1 (6 bases). CDR1 SNHLY and CDR2 FYNNEI come from the germline V gene. This CDR3 is built from 13 residues. The V gene lost 3 bases and the J gene lost 10 bases, with 15 bases spanning the gap. The CDR3 DNA reads as TGTGCCAGCAGTGATTCTGACGGGACATCCTACACCTTC. Its translation: CASSDSDGTSYTF.

Comment on this clonotype: This clone may be a read error of a much larger clone one base away. The rearrangement joins TRBV28 to TRBJ1-2, with D unclear. The germline CDR1 and CDR2 sequences are MDHEN and SYDVKM. This CDR3 contains 14 residues. Written as DNA, the CDR3 is TGTGCCAGCGGTTTCGACAACAGAAAGGCTGGCTACACCTTC. It yields the protein CASGFDNRKAGYTF.

The chain joins TRBV7-2 to TRBJ2-3; D is unclear. Trimming shortened V by 1 base and J by 6 bases, and 11 bases separated the two germline ends. This CDR3 is built from 14 residues. Looked up from germline, CDR1 is SGHTA and CDR2 is FQGNSA. The CDR3: CASSLVTRGDTQYF. Written as DNA, the CDR3 is TGTGCCAGCAGCTTAGTAACCCGTGGGGATACGCAGTATTTT. Filled out from reference TRBV7-2 and TRBJ2-3, the complete variable domain reads GAGVSQSPSNKVTEKGKDVELRCDPISGHTALYWYRQSLGQGLEFLIYFQGNSAPDKSGLPSDRFSAERTGGSVSTLTIQRTQQEDSAVYLCASSLVTRGDTQYFGPGTRLTVL.

This clonotype was observed many times. The chain joins TRBV3-1 to TRBJ1-1; no definite D call. The CDR3 totals 14 residues. Trimming pared 2 bases from V and 5 bases from J, leaving 12 bases between. The V gene's germline CDR1 is LGHDT and CDR2 YNNKEL (reference sequence). For the CDR3, the DNA is TGTGCCAGCAGCCAACCGTACGAGGGAACTGAAGCTTTCTTT. Encoded protein: CASSQPYEGTEAFF.

Concerning this clonotype itself: A much bigger clone sits one base away, suggesting this may be a read error. The gene calls are TRBV2 and TRBJ2-3; 7 bases are shared with TRBD1. This CDR3 region has 15 residues. From germline, CDR1 is SNHLY and CDR2 FYNNEI. The CDR3 DNA reads as TGTGCCAGCAGTGTCCGACAGGGTGCTGAGGCTGAAGCTCTCTTT. It specifies CASSVRQGAEAEALF.

This clonotype was detected many times. This sequence joins TRBV5-1 and TRBJ2-3; a weak D match, TRBD1 (6 bases). The CDR3 consists of 14 residues. Germline V gene data show CDR1 as SGHRS and CDR2 as YFSETQ. Trimming removed 0 bases from V and 6 bases from J, with 11 bases in between. CDR3: CASSLGTARDTQYF. The CDR3 nucleotides are TGCGCCAGCAGCTTGGGGACAGCACGGGATACGCAGTATTTT.

This clonotype occurred a few times. V usage is TRBV2 and J usage is TRBJ1-6; no clear D. The V end lost 4 bases, the J end lost 0 bases, and 7 bases lay between the germline ends. The CDR3 extends over 15 amino acids. Looked up from germline, CDR1 is SNHLY and CDR2 is FYNNEI. The CDR3 region has the DNA TGTGCCAGCAGTGCAACGAGCTCCTATAATTCACCCCTCCACTTT. Encoded protein: CASSATSSYNSPLHF.

A few counts support this clonotype. V gene TRBV27 combines with J gene TRBJ2-3; D gene uncertain. CDR1 MNHEY and CDR2 SMNVEV come from the germline V gene (reference sequence). V dropped 2 bases and J dropped 5 bases, with 8 bases sitting between them. The CDR3 totals 13 residues. CDR3 sequence (DNA): TGTGCCAGCAGTTTACAAGAGATAGATACGCAGTATTTT. Protein: CASSLQEIDTQYF.

This clonotype was detected ten times or more. The chain employs TRBV3-1 and TRBJ2-3; perhaps TRBD1 as D (5 bases). V lost 4 bases to trimming and J lost 3 bases, with 11 bases between them. Per the germline V gene, CDR1 is LGHDT and CDR2 is YNNKEL (reference sequence). The CDR3 consists of 14 residues. CDR3 sequence reads: CASSPNPGTDTQYF. The CDR3 region has the DNA TGTGCCAGCAGCCCCAACCCAGGGACAGATACGCAGTATTTT.